This T cell receptor beta chain derives from a study of OX40 agonist ivuxolimab in advanced cancers. For the study at large: Patients received ivuxolimab, an agonistic anti-OX40 (CD134) antibody. Patients in the trial were receiving intravenous ivuxolimab every 2 weeks, at doses of 0.01 to 10 mg/kg.

The CDR3 spans 13 residues. Germline CDR1 reads SGHAT; CDR2 reads FQNNGV. Trimming stripped 5 bases from V and 4 bases from J, with 11 bases between. Profiling relied on immunoSEQ multiplex PCR, and the TCRdb table lists in-frame clones only, not all of them. The sample yields around 60,000 clones, just over 85% seen once. The chain is built from TRBV11-2 and TRBJ1-2; possible D gene TRBD1, 5 bases. The sample was CD4+ or CD8+ T cells sorted from blood, taken in a trial of the OX40 agonist ivuxolimab. This receptor was identified in an adult with an advanced solid tumor such as melanoma, head and neck, liver or kidney cancer. The CDR3 DNA reads as TGTGCCAGCAGCCTCCGACAGCTCTATGGCTACACCTTC. As protein: CASSLRQLYGYTF.